A single sample gave rise to the 26 T cell receptor beta chains below, sequenced in a study of chemoradiotherapy in HPV16-positive cancers. Clones were read by immunoSEQ multiplex PCR, and TCRdb kept only the in-frame ones, dropping some. This sample has several thousand clones, with over 65% found just once. The sample was acquired from a patient who underwent chemoradiotherapy. The receptors shown here come from a human donor with HPV-associated anogenital cancer.

This rearrangement joins TRBV28 to TRBJ1-2, with 7 bases identical to TRBD1. CDR1 is MDHEN, CDR2 SYDVKM, per germline. The CDR3 covers 12 residues. The J segment lost 8 bases and the V segment lost 3 bases, leaving 3 bases of the junction unmatched. The CDR3 DNA is TGTGCCAGCAGTTTGTACAGGGGCGGCTACACCTTC. Its protein product is CASSLYRGGYTF.

The chain combines TRBV5-1 with TRBJ2-5; the D is unclear. CDR3 size: 13 residues. In germline, CDR1 is SGHRS, CDR2 YFSETQ. Trimming took off 0 bases at V and 7 bases at J, with 10 bases between the two ends. Written as DNA, the CDR3 is TGCGCCAGCAGCTTGGGTGGTCCCGGGACCCAGTACTTC. It is translated as CASSLGGPGTQYF.

This sequence joins TRBV19 and TRBJ2-5; D gene unclear. CDR1 and CDR2 (germline): LNHDA, SQIVND (reference sequence). Deletions cut 6 bases from V and 5 bases from J, with 13 bases between. This CDR3 spans 13 amino acids. The CDR3 sequence: CASRIGPRETQYF. CDR3 DNA: TGTGCCAGTAGGATCGGGCCCCGGGAGACCCAGTACTTC.

This chain uses TRBV4-2 with TRBJ2-1; 8 positions match TRBD2. This CDR3 comprises 17 residues. With 4 bases clipped from V and 5 bases from J, the junction kept 13 bases outside the gene matches. The germline V gene encodes CDR1 LGHNA and CDR2 YNFKEQ. CDR3 nucleotides: TGTGCCAGCAGCCCTCCCCGACGGGGGGGCACGAACAATGAGCAGTTCTTC. Its translation: CASSPPRRGGTNNEQFF.

This clone was seen a handful of times. V usage is TRBV13 and J usage is TRBJ2-5, with D possibly matching TRBD1 (5 bases). This CDR3 has 13 amino acids. Trimming left V 10 bases short and J 3 bases short, with 15 bases between. Germline V gives CDR1 PRHDT, CDR2 FYEKMQ (reference sequence). The CDR3 coding sequence is TGTGCCACCCAAATCCAGGGCGAAGAGACCCAGTACTTC. Residues: CATQIQGEETQYF.

This sequence joins TRBV7-9 and TRBJ2-7; D is possibly TRBD2 (6 bases). CDR1 is SEHNR and CDR2 is FQNEAQ in the germline V gene (reference sequence). This CDR3 spans 17 amino acids. V was clipped by 5 bases and J by 4 bases, with 24 bases between them. CDR3 sequence (DNA): TGTGCCAGCAGCCGGTCGATCGGGGGTTCCTATTCGTACGAGCAGTACTTC. Amino acids: CASSRSIGGSYSYEQYF.

The CDR3 here is CASSSQGNEKLFF. In nucleotides, the CDR3 is TGCGCCAGCAGCTCCCAGGGTAATGAAAAACTGTTTTTT. The gene calls are TRBV5-1 and TRBJ1-4; D might be TRBD1 (5 bases). V was shortened by 3 bases and J by 4 bases, with 7 bases between the two germline ends. The CDR3 runs 13 residues. The germline CDR1 and CDR2 sequences are SGHRS and YFSETQ. The variable domain in full, completed from reference TRBV5-1 and TRBJ1-4, reads KAGVTQTPRYLIKTRGQQVTLSCSPISGHRSVSWYQQTPGQGLQFLFEYFSETQRNKGNFPGRFSGRQFSNSRSEMNVSTLELGDSALYLCASSSQGNEKLFFGSGTQLSVL.

The chain couples TRBV5-4 to TRBJ1-1; D is ambiguous. CDR3 length: 12 amino acids. V lost 4 bases to trimming and J lost 2 bases, with 6 bases between them. Germline assignment: CDR1 SGHNT and CDR2 YYREEE (reference sequence). In nucleotides, the CDR3 is TGTGCCAGCAGCCGAGGTAACACTGAAGCTTTCTTT. This gives the protein CASSRGNTEAFF.

The V call is TRBV30, the J call TRBJ2-7, with D possibly matching TRBD2 (6 bases). Germline values: CDR1 GTSNPN, CDR2 SVGIG (reference sequence). The CDR3 contains 17 residues. V lost 0 bases, J lost 2 bases, and 20 bases lay in between. The CDR3 region is CAWSVKGLAKTTYEQYF. DNA for the CDR3: TGTGCCTGGAGTGTAAAGGGACTCGCTAAGACAACCTACGAGCAGTACTTC. The full variable domain, in which reference TRBV30 and TRBJ2-7 provide the parts outside the CDR3, is SQTIHQWPATLVQPVGSPLSLECTVEGTSNPNLYWYRQAAGRGLQLLFYSVGIGQISSEVPQNLSASRPQDRQFILSSKKLLLSDSGFYLCAWSVKGLAKTTYEQYFGPGTRLTVT.

The rearrangement joins TRBV28 to TRBJ1-6; a possible D gene is TRBD1 (5 bases). The CDR3 consists of 13 residues. V gave up 10 bases and J gave up 6 bases, with 13 bases separating them. CDR1 is MDHEN and CDR2 is SYDVKM in the germline V gene. This chain's CDR3 is CATSTDINSPLHF. CDR3 DNA: TGTGCCACTTCGACAGACATTAATTCACCCCTCCACTTT.

This rearrangement joins TRBV6-6 to TRBJ1-2; no firm D call. V gave up 0 bases and J gave up 0 bases, with 11 bases separating them. CDR1 MNHNY and CDR2 SVGAGI come from the germline V gene (reference sequence). CDR3 length: 16 amino acids. The CDR3 region is CASSYSPGQANYGYTF. The CDR3 nucleotides read TGTGCCAGCAGTTACTCTCCAGGTCAAGCTAACTATGGCTACACCTTC.

The chain uses TRBV19 and TRBJ2-2; 8 bases agree with TRBD2. The CDR3 contains 16 residues. J gave up 2 bases and V 4 bases, and 6 bases lay outside the gene matches. CDR1 is LNHDA, CDR2 SQIVND, per germline (reference sequence). In DNA form, the CDR3 reads TGTGCCAGTAGTAGACAGCGGGGGCCTAACACCGGGGAGCTGTTTTTT. This encodes CASSRQRGPNTGELFF.

The genes are TRBV5-4 and TRBJ2-2, with TRBD2 matching over 9 bases. With 4 bases clipped from V and 2 bases from J, the junction kept 6 bases outside the gene matches. This CDR3 is 16 amino acids long. Germline CDR1 and CDR2: SGHNT and YYREEE (reference sequence). CDR3 in amino acids: CASSPGLASNTGELFF. In DNA, the CDR3 is TGTGCCAGCAGCCCTGGACTAGCGAGTAACACCGGGGAGCTGTTTTTT.

Here the CDR3 reads CASSLIHGASTDTQYF. The CDR3 bases are TGTGCCAGCAGCTTAATCCATGGGGCTAGCACAGATACGCAGTATTTT. The chain employs TRBV7-6 and TRBJ2-3; possible D gene TRBD1, 5 bases. Trimming stripped 2 bases from V and 0 bases from J, with 12 bases between. The CDR3 is 16 residues long. Germline lookup yields CDR1 SGHVS and CDR2 FNYEAQ.

This clone was seen a single time. Relative to the germline gene, one junction end is altered; a read error may explain this. The chain employs TRBV2 and TRBJ1-5, with D possibly TRBD1 on 6 matching bases. Germline assignment: CDR1 SNHLY and CDR2 FYNNEI. This CDR3 has 12 amino acids. In DNA, the CDR3 is TGTGCCAGCAGCGAAGGGGGGGAGCCCCAGCATTTT. Protein: CASSEGGEPQHF.

The gene calls are TRBV4-2 and TRBJ2-2, with 10 bases matching TRBD2. Trimming cost V 8 bases and J 7 bases; bases outside gene matches: 7. The CDR3 spans 14 residues. The germline CDR1 and CDR2 sequences are LGHNA and YNFKEQ. In DNA form, the CDR3 reads TGTGCCAGCCAAGCCCAGCGGGGGGGCGGGGAGCTGTTTTTT. Its translation: CASQAQRGGGELFF.

This clone has only a few counts. The chain links TRBV6-5 to TRBJ1-2, with no clear D. CDR1 MNHEY and CDR2 SVGAGI come from the germline V gene. The CDR3 loop spans 13 amino acids. V lost 5 bases to trimming and J lost 8 bases, with 15 bases between them. CDR3 protein: CASSPTILRGYTF. The DNA for the CDR3 is TGTGCCAGCAGTCCGACGATTTTGCGGGGCTACACCTTC.

This chain connects TRBV18 to TRBJ2-5; 7 bases fit TRBD1. V lost 4 bases, J lost 2 bases, and 1 base stayed unmatched. The CDR3 totals 13 residues. The V gene's germline CDR1 is KGHSH and CDR2 LQKENI. The CDR3 loop reads CASSRDRQETQYF. The DNA for the CDR3 is TGTGCCAGCTCACGGGACAGACAAGAGACCCAGTACTTC.

Only a few counts were recorded for this clone. At one boundary the junction diverges from the germline segment, which might be a read error. The V call is TRBV7-7, the J call TRBJ2-1, with 9 nucleotides matching TRBD1. Germline-derived CDR1 and CDR2 are SSHAT and FNYEAQ (reference sequence). The CDR3 extends over 15 amino acids. CDR3 region: CASSLGQGFYNEQFF. In nucleotides, the CDR3 is TGTGCTAGCAGCCTTGGACAGGGGTTTTACAATGAGCAGTTCTTC.

J is TRBJ2-7 and V is TRBV6-5, with 11 bases identical to TRBD1. Losses at the gene ends were 4 bases for V and 5 bases for J; bases not matched to a gene: 10. The germline CDR1 and CDR2 sequences are MNHEY and SVGAGI. The CDR3 contains 16 residues. CDR3 in DNA: TGTGCCAGCAGTTGGACAGGGGGCGCGGGTAGTAACGAGCAGTACTTC. Translation: CASSWTGGAGSNEQYF.

The table lists this clone with a count of one. The rearrangement links TRBV2 to TRBJ1-1, with a weak D call TRBD1 (5 bases). The germline V gene has CDR1 SNHLY and CDR2 FYNNEI. The CDR3 totals 14 residues. V lost 6 bases to trimming and J lost 6 bases, with 17 bases between them. CDR3 DNA: TGTGCCAGCAGGGGACGGGGCGGATTGGCTGAAGCTTTCTTT. Encoded protein: CASRGRGGLAEAFF. Filled out from reference TRBV2 and TRBJ1-1, the complete variable domain reads EPEVTQTPSHQVTQMGQEVILRCVPISNHLYFYWYRQILGQKVEFLVSFYNNEISEKSEIFDDQFSVERPDGSNFTLKIRSTKLEDSAMYFCASRGRGGLAEAFFGQGTRLTVV.

This clone appeared a single time. The rearrangement uses TRBV4-2 and TRBJ2-1; TRBD1 matches 9 bases. The CDR3 has 15 amino acids. V shed 4 bases and J 6 bases; nucleotides not matched to a gene: 7. Germline CDR1 is LGHNA and CDR2 is YNFKEQ. This chain's CDR3 is CASSLGTGIFNEQFF. The DNA for the CDR3 is TGTGCCAGCAGCCTAGGGACAGGGATTTTCAATGAGCAGTTCTTC.

The chain's CDR3 is CASSAGSGGATQYF. The CDR3 DNA follows: TGTGCCAGCAGCGCGGGGTCAGGGGGGGCAACGCAGTATTTT. The chain couples TRBV11-2 to TRBJ2-3; D is tentatively TRBD1 or TRBD2 (7 bases each). This CDR3 contains 14 residues. Trimming took off 5 bases at V and 9 bases at J, with 18 bases between the two ends. Germline V gene sequence: CDR1 SGHAT, CDR2 FQNNGV.

The V call is TRBV7-9, the J call TRBJ1-2; weak D call: TRBD1 (6 bases). V was shortened by 5 bases and J by 4 bases, with 17 bases between the two germline ends. Germline CDR1 and CDR2: SEHNR and FQNEAQ (reference sequence). The CDR3 loop spans 15 amino acids. CDR3 in DNA: TGTGCCAGCAGCCTCGGACAGACCCCTATCTATGGCTACACCTTC. Translation: CASSLGQTPIYGYTF.

The rearrangement joins TRBV7-8 to TRBJ2-7, with a possible D match to TRBD2 (6 bases). CDR1 and CDR2 from the germline V gene are SGHVS and FQNEAQ. V lost 0 bases and J 2 bases, leaving 11 bases between the germline ends. The CDR3 has 15 amino acids. For the CDR3, the DNA is TGTGCCAGCAGCTTAGCGGGGGGAACGACCTACGAGCAGTACTTC. This encodes CASSLAGGTTYEQYF.

The chain recombines TRBV11-3 with TRBJ2-1; no firm D call. Germline loops: CDR1 SGHNT, CDR2 YENEEA. Trimming left V 5 bases short and J 1 base short, with 9 bases between. The CDR3 loop spans 14 amino acids. The chain's CDR3 is CASSPRESYNEQFF. The CDR3 bases are TGTGCCAGCAGCCCTCGTGAATCCTACAATGAGCAGTTCTTC.